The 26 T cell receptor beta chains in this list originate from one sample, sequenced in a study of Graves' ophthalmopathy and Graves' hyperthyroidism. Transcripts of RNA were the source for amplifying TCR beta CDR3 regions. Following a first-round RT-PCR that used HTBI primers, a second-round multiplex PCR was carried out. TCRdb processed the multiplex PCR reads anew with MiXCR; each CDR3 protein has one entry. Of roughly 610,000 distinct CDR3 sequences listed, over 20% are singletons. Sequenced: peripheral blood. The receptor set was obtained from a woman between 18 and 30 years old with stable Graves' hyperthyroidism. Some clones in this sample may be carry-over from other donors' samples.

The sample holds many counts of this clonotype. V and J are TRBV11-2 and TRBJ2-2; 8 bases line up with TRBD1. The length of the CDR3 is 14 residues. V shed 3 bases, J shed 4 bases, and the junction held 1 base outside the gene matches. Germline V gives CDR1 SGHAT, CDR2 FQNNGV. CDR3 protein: CASSLTGATGELFF. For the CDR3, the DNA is TGTGCCAGCAGCTTGACAGGGGCCACCGGGGAGCTGTTTTTT. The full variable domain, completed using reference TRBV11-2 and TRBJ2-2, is EAGVAQSPRYKIIEKRQSVAFWCNPISGHATLYWYQQILGQGPKLLIQFQNNGVVDDSQLPKDRFSAERLKGVDSTLKIQPAKLEDSAVYLCASSLTGATGELFFGEGSRLTVL.

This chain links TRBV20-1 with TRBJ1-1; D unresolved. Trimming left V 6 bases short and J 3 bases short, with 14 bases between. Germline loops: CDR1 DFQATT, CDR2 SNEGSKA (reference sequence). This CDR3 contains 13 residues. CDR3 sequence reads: CSAIGLGYTEAFF. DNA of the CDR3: TGCAGTGCCATAGGTTTGGGGTACACTGAAGCTTTCTTT.

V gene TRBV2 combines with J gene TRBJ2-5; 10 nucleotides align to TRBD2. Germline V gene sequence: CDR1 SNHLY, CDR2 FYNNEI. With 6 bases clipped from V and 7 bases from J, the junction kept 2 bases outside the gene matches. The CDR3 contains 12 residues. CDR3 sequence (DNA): TGTGCCAGCAGGCGGACTAGCGGGACCCAGTACTTC. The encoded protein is CASRRTSGTQYF.

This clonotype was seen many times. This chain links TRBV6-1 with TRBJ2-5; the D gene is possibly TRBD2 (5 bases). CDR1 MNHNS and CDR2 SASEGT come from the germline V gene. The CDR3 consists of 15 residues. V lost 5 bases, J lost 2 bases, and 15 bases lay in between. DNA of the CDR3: TGTGCCAGCAGTACGGCTAGCTTACGACAAGAGACCCAGTACTTC. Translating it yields CASSTASLRQETQYF.

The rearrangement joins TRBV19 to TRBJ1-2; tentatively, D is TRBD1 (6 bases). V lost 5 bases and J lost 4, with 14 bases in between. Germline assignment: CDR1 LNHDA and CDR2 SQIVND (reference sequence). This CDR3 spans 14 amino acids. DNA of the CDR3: TGTGCCAGTAGTGCACAGGGTAGGGGCTATGGCTACACCTTC. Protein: CASSAQGRGYGYTF.

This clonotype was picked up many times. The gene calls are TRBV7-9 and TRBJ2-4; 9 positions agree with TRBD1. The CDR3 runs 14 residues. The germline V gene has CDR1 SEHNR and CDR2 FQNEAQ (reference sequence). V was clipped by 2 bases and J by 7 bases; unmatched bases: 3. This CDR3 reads CASSLRDRDNIQYF. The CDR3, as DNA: TGTGCCAGCAGCTTAAGGGACAGGGATAACATTCAGTACTTC.

CDR3: CATSGTGPQPQHF. The DNA of the CDR3 is TGTGCCACCTCCGGGACAGGGCCTCAGCCCCAGCATTTT. V usage is TRBV27 and J usage is TRBJ1-5, with TRBD1 matching over 9 bases. Germline values: CDR1 MNHEY, CDR2 SMNVEV (reference sequence). After removal of 10 bases from V and 6 bases from J, the junction contained 7 bases not matched to a gene. The CDR3 is 13 amino acids.

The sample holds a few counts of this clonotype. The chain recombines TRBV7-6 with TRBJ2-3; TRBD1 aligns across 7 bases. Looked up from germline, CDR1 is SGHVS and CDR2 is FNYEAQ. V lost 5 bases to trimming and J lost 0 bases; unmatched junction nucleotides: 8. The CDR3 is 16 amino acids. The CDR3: CASSPDGQASTDTQYF. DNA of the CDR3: TGTGCCAGCAGCCCCGACGGACAGGCTAGCACAGATACGCAGTATTTT.

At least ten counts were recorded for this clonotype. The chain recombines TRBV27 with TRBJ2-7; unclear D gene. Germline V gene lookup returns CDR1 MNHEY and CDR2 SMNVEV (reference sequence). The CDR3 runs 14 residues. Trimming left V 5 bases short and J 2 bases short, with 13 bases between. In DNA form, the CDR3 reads TGTGCCAGCAGTCTAAGACGGAGTACCTACGAGCAGTACTTC. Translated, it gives CASSLRRSTYEQYF.

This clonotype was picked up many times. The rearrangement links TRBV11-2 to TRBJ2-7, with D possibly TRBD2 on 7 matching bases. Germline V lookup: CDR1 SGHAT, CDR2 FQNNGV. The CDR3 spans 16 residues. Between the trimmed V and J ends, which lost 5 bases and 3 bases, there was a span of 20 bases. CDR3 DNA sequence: TGTGCCAGCAGCCCCCGGGGGGCTAGGGGAGACTACGAGCAGTACTTC. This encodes CASSPRGARGDYEQYF.

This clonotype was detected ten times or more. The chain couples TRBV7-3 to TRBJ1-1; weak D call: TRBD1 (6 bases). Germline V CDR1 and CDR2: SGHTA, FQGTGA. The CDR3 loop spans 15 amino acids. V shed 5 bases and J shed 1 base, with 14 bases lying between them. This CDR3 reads CASSKGTTRNTEAFF. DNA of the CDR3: TGTGCCAGCAGCAAAGGGACAACTAGGAACACTGAAGCTTTCTTT. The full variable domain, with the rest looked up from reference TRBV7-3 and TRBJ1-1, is GAGVSQTPSNKVTEKGKYVELRCDPISGHTALYWYRQSLGQGPEFLIYFQGTGAADDSGLPNDRFFAVRPEGSVSTLKIQRTERGDSAVYLCASSKGTTRNTEAFFGQGTRLTVV.

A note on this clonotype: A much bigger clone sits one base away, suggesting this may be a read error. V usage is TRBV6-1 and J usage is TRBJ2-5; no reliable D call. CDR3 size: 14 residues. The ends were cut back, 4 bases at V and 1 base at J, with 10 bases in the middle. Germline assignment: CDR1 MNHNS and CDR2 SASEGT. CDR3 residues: CASSGQRRQETQYF. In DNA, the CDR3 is TGTGCCAGCAGTGGGCAGAGGCGCCAAGAGACCCAGTACTTC.

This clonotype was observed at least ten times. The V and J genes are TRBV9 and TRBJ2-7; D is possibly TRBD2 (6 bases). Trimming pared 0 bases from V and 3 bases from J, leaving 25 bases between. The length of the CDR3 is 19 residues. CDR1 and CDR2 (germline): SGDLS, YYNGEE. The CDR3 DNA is TGTGCCAGCAGCGTAGATGGTAGCCCCGGCGTTCGGGGGAGCTACGAGCAGTACTTC. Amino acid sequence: CASSVDGSPGVRGSYEQYF. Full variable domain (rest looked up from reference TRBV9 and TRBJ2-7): DSGVTQTPKHLITATGQRVTLRCSPRSGDLSVYWYQQSLDQGLQFLIQYYNGEERAKGNILERFSAQQFPDLHSELNLSSLELGDSALYFCASSVDGSPGVRGSYEQYFGPGTRLTVT.

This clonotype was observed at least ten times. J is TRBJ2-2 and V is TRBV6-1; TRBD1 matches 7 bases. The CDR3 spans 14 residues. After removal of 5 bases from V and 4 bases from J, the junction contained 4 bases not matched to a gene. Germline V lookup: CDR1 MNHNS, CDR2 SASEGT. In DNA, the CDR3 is TGTGCCAGCAGTCCCGGGACAGTCACCGGGGAGCTGTTTTTT. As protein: CASSPGTVTGELFF.

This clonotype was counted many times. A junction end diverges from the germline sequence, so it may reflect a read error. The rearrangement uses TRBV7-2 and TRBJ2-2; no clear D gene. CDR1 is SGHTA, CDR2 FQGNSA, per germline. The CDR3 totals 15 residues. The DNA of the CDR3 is TGTGCCAGCAGCCGCTTTCAAGGGAACACTGGGGAGCTGTTTTTT. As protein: CASSRFQGNTGELFF.

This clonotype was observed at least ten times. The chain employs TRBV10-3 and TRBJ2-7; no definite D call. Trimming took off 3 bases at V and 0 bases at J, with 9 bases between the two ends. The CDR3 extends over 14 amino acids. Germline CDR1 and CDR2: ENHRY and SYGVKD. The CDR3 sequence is CAISDRPSSYEQYF. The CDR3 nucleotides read TGTGCCATCAGTGATAGGCCTAGCTCCTACGAGCAGTACTTC.

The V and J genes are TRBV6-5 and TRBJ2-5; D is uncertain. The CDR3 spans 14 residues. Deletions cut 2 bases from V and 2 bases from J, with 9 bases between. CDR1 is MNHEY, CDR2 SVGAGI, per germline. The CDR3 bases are TGTGCCAGCAGTTACGATATTTCTCAAGAGACCCAGTACTTC. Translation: CASSYDISQETQYF.

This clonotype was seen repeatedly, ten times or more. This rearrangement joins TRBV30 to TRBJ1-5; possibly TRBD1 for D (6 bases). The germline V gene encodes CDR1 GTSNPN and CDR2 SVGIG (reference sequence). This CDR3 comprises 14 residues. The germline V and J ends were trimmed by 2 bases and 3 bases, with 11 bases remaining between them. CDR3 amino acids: CAWSTDSHNQPQHF. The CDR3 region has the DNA TGTGCCTGGAGTACGGACAGCCACAATCAGCCCCAGCATTTT. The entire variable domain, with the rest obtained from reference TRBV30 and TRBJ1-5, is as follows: SQTIHQWPATLVQPVGSPLSLECTVEGTSNPNLYWYRQAAGRGLQLLFYSVGIGQISSEVPQNLSASRPQDRQFILSSKKLLLSDSGFYLCAWSTDSHNQPQHFGDGTRLSIL.

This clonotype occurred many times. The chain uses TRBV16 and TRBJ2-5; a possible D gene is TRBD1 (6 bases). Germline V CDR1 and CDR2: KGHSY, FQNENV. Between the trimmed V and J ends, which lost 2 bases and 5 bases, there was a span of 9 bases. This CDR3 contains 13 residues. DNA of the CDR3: TGTGCCAGCAGCCAAGCAGGGGACGAGACCCAGTACTTC. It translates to CASSQAGDETQYF.

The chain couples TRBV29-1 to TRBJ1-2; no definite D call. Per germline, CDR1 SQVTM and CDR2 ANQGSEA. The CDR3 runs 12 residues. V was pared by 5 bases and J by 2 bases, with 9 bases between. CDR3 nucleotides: TGCAGCGTTTCGACAAGGAACTATGGCTACACCTTC. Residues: CSVSTRNYGYTF.

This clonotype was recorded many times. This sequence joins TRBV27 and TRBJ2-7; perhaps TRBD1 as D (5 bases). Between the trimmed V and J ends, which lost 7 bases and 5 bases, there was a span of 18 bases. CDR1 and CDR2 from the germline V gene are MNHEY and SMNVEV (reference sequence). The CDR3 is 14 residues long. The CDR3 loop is CASNPTRGLNEQYF. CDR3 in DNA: TGTGCCAGCAACCCAACAAGGGGTTTGAACGAGCAGTACTTC.

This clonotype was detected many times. CDR3 loop: CASSPVDTKNIQYF. The DNA of the CDR3 is TGTGCCAGCAGCCCAGTAGACACCAAAAACATTCAGTACTTC. V is TRBV13 and J is TRBJ2-4, with D unclear. Germline lookup yields CDR1 PRHDT and CDR2 FYEKMQ (reference sequence). Trimming pared 5 bases from V and 2 bases from J, leaving 10 bases between. The length of the CDR3 is 14 residues.

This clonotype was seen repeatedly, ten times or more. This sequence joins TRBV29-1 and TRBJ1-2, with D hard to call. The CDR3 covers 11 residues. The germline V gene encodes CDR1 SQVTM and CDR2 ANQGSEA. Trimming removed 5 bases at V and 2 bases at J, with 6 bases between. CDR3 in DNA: TGCAGCGTTCGTCTGAACTATGGCTACACCTTC. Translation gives CSVRLNYGYTF.

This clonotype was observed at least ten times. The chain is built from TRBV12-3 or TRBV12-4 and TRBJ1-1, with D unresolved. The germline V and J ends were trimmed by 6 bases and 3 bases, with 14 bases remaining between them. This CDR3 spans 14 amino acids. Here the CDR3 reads CASRGWVSDTEAFF. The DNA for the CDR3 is TGTGCCAGCAGGGGGTGGGTGAGTGACACTGAAGCTTTCTTT.

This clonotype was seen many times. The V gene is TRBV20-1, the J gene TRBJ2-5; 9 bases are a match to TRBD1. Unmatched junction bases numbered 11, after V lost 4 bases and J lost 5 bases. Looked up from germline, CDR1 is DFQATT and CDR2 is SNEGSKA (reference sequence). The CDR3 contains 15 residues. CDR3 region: CSAKPGQGGHETQYF. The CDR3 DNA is TGCAGTGCTAAGCCGGGACAGGGCGGTCACGAGACCCAGTACTTC.

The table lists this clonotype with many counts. The DNA of the CDR3 is TGCGCCAGCAGCTACGGGACAGAAAACTCACCCCTCCACTTT. The encoded protein is CASSYGTENSPLHF. The rearrangement joins TRBV5-1 to TRBJ1-6; TRBD1 matches at 7 bases. The germline gives CDR1 SGHRS, CDR2 YFSETQ. This CDR3 contains 14 residues. After removal of 3 bases from V and 10 bases from J, the junction contained 7 bases not matched to a gene.